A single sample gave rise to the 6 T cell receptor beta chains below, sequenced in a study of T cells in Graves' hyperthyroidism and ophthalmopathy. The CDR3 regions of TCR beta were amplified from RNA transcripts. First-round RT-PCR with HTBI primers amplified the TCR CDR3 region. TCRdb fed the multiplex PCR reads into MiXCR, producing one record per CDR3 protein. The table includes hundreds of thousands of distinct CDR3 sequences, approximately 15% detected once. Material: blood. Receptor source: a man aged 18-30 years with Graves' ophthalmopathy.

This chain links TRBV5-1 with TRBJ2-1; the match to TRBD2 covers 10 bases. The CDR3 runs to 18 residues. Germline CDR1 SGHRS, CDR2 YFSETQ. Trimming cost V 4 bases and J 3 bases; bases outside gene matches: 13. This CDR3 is CASSQTPTSGSFYNEQFF. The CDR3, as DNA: TGCGCCAGCAGCCAAACACCGACTAGCGGGTCGTTCTACAATGAGCAGTTCTTC.

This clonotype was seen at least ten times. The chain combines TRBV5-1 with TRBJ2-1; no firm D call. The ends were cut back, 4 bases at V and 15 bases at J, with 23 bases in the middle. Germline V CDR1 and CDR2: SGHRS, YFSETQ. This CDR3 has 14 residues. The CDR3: CASSKDAMNGIGFF. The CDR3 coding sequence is TGCGCCAGCAGCAAAGACGCAATGAACGGTATAGGGTTCTTC.

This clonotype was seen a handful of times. The CDR3 is CASTVAGVDYEQYF. As DNA, the CDR3 is TGTGCCAGCACCGTAGCGGGGGTGGACTACGAGCAGTACTTC. The rearrangement uses TRBV6-2 or TRBV6-3 and TRBJ2-7; 9 bases align to TRBD2. This CDR3 comprises 14 residues. Germline CDR1 and CDR2: MNHEY and SVGEGT. Unmatched junction bases numbered 7, after V lost 7 bases and J lost 3 bases.

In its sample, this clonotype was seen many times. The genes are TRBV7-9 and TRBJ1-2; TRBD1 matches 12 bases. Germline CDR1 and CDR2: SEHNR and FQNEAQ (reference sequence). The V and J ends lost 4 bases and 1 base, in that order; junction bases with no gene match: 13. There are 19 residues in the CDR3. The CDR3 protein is CASSSKGQGAKVVNYGYTF. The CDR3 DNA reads TGTGCCAGCAGCTCCAAGGGACAGGGGGCGAAGGTAGTTAACTATGGCTACACCTTC.

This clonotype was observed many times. CDR3 loop: CSASDRGHGYTF. The CDR3, as DNA: TGCAGTGCTAGCGACAGGGGCCATGGCTACACCTTC. The rearrangement links TRBV20-1 to TRBJ1-2; TRBD1 aligns across 8 bases. The junction had 3 bases not matched to a gene; V was cut back by 3 bases and J by 6 bases. Germline V gene data show CDR1 as DFQATT and CDR2 as SNEGSKA (reference sequence). CDR3 length: 12 amino acids.

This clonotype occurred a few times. This CDR3 is CASKRGRSYEQYF. The CDR3 DNA reads TGTGCCAGCAAGAGAGGACGGTCCTACGAGCAGTACTTC. The chain is built from TRBV2 and TRBJ2-7; no firm D call. The CDR3 has 13 amino acids. Between the trimmed V and J ends, which lost 7 bases and 1 base, there was a span of 11 bases. CDR1 SNHLY and CDR2 FYNNEI come from the germline V gene.